These 22 T cell receptor beta chains were all obtained from the same sample, sequenced in a study of molecular identifiers for immune sequencing clone quantification. TCRdb redid the calling of the PCR reads with MiXCR, one entry per CDR3 protein. The table lists nearly 650,000 distinct CDR3 sequences, roughly 25% of them singletons. The material sequenced was naive CD8+ T cells from blood, with Jurkat cell RNA spiked in. Subset of the sample: FACS-sorted CD8+CD4-CCR7+CD45RA+ naive T cells. Receptor source: a human donor in good health. Some libraries in this study had Jurkat cell RNA spiked in.

This clonotype was found many times. The CDR3 DNA sequence: TGCGCCAGCAGCCAAGATTCGGGACAGGTCTACGAGCAGTACTTC. Residues: CASSQDSGQVYEQYF. The V gene is TRBV4-3, the J gene TRBJ2-7; TRBD1 agrees at 8 bases. This CDR3 contains 15 residues. V trimming: 0 bases; J trimming: 3 bases; junction bases outside the gene matches: 4. The V gene's germline CDR1 is LGHNA and CDR2 YSLEER.

This chain joins TRBV27 and TRBJ2-3; D is possibly TRBD2 (5 bases). CDR1 and CDR2 from the germline V gene are MNHEY and SMNVEV (reference sequence). Between the trimmed V and J ends, which lost 6 bases and 4 bases, there was a span of 23 bases. The CDR3 is 17 residues long. The CDR3 DNA sequence: TGTGCCAGCAGGCCTCTCTTAGAGGGAGCACGGGCAGATACGCAGTATTTT. Translated, it gives CASRPLLEGARADTQYF.

As for this clonotype: This could be a read error, since a much larger clone is one nucleotide away. V usage is TRBV28 and J usage is TRBJ2-3, with 8 bases identical to TRBD1. Germline lookup yields CDR1 MDHEN and CDR2 SYDVKM. The CDR3 is 15 amino acids. The CDR3 region has the DNA TGTGCCAGCAGTACCGGACAGGGAAGCACAGATACGCGGTATTTT. Its protein product is CASSTGQGSTDTRYF.

This clonotype has at least ten counts. This sequence joins TRBV28 and TRBJ1-4; the match to TRBD1 covers 7 bases. Looked up from germline, CDR1 is MDHEN and CDR2 is SYDVKM. CDR3 length: 17 residues. V dropped 3 bases and J dropped 2; count of bases not matched to a gene: 9. The DNA of the CDR3 is TGTGCCAGCAGTTTTACGACAGGGCGGGGTACTAATGAAAAACTGTTTTTT. Its protein product is CASSFTTGRGTNEKLFF.

This clonotype was seen more than once but under ten times. The CDR3 sequence: CSARDRTGTYEQYF. In DNA form, the CDR3 reads TGCAGTGCTAGAGATCGGACGGGTACCTACGAGCAGTACTTC. V usage is TRBV20-1 and J usage is TRBJ2-7; D ambiguous. The CDR3 runs to 14 residues. V was shortened by 0 bases and J by 2 bases, with 11 bases between the two germline ends. In germline, CDR1 is DFQATT, CDR2 SNEGSKA (reference sequence).

Notes on this clonotype: A read error is possible here, since a much larger clone lies one base away. The chain couples TRBV5-4 to TRBJ2-5; D perhaps matches TRBD2 (5 bases). This CDR3 spans 13 amino acids. Germline V lookup: CDR1 SGHNT, CDR2 YYREEE (reference sequence). Trimming took 4 bases from V and 5 from J, leaving 12 bases between them. In DNA form, the CDR3 reads TGTGCCAGCAGCCCCTGGACTGTGGAGACCCAGTACTTC. Translating it yields CASSPWTVETQYF.

Details on this clonotype: This may arise from a read error, as a much more abundant clone is one base away. The chain is built from TRBV30 and TRBJ2-7, with D possibly being TRBD1 (5 bases). Trimming took 5 bases from V and 5 from J, leaving 16 bases between them. This CDR3 spans 13 amino acids. Germline CDR1 and CDR2: GTSNPN and SVGIG (reference sequence). The CDR3 DNA reads TGTGCCTGGTCGCGGACACCCGCCCACGAGCAGTACTTC. Its protein product is CAWSRTPAHEQYF.

The table lists this clonotype with a few counts. The gene calls are TRBV4-1 and TRBJ2-7, with TRBD1 as a possible D gene (6 bases). The CDR3 runs 16 residues. Germline CDR1 is MGHRA and CDR2 is YSYEKL. V lost 2 bases to trimming and J lost 3 bases, with 17 bases between them. Here the CDR3 DNA reads TGCGCCAGCAGCCAAAAGCCGCCGGGGACATTCTACGAGCAGTACTTC. This translates into CASSQKPPGTFYEQYF.

In this sample, this clonotype turned up many times. The chain carries TRBV2 and TRBJ2-5; D gene ambiguous. Between the trimmed V and J ends, which lost 4 bases and 1 base, there was a span of 13 bases. The V gene's germline CDR1 is SNHLY and CDR2 FYNNEI. The CDR3 is made up of 15 amino acids. The CDR3 bases are TGTGCCAGCAGTGGAACGGCCGTGCCCCAAGAGACCCAGTACTTC. Amino acids: CASSGTAVPQETQYF.

A remark on this clonotype: This may come from a read error, since a much larger clone is one base off. The chain joins TRBV6-2 or TRBV6-3 to TRBJ1-5; D remains unclear. The CDR3 is 16 residues long. CDR1 is MNHEY, CDR2 SVGEGT, per germline. The chain's CDR3 is CASSYRWARSNQPPHF. CDR3 DNA: TGTGCCAGCAGTTACAGGTGGGCGCGGAGCAATCAGCCCCCGCATTTT.

In the case of this clonotype: Mismatch with germline at one junction end may stem from a read error. The chain combines TRBV7-9 with TRBJ2-5; D uncertain. Germline V gene lookup returns CDR1 SEHNR and CDR2 FQNEAQ (reference sequence). The CDR3 covers 14 residues. The CDR3 coding sequence is TGTGCCAGCGGCTTAGTGGTCATAGAAGAGACCCAGTACTTC. It codes for CASGLVVIEETQYF.

The J gene is TRBJ2-2, the V gene TRBV21-1; the table assigns TRBD1, which was not confirmed against the DNA. TRBV21-1 counts as a pseudogene. The CDR3 is made up of 19 amino acids. Here the CDR3 reads CASSKMGPRTGLHTGELFF. In DNA, the CDR3 is TGTGCCAGCAGCAAAATGGGCCCCCGGACAGGGCTGCATACCGGGGAGCTGTTTTTT.

Details on this clonotype: This may come from a read error, since a much larger clone is one base off. V gene TRBV20-1 combines with J gene TRBJ1-2; 7 bases align to TRBD1. The CDR3 is 16 residues long. The germline CDR1 and CDR2 sequences are DFQATT and SNEGSKA (reference sequence). This CDR3 reads CSAKKTGDPTNCGYTF. CDR3 in DNA: TGCAGTGCCAAAAAAACAGGGGACCCTACTAACTGTGGCTACACCTTC.

The J gene is TRBJ1-3, the V gene TRBV3-2; TRBD1 is the table's D call and was not checked against the DNA. TRBV3-2 has pseudogene status. The CDR3 is made up of 18 amino acids. CDR3 loop: CASSRDEGQASSGNTIYF. CDR3 in DNA: TGTGCCAGCAGCCGAGATGAGGGGCAGGCATCCTCTGGAAACACCATATATTTT.

Details on this clonotype: Mismatch with germline at one junction end may stem from a read error. CDR3 loop: CASSLESPEAFF. The CDR3 bases are TGTGCCAGCAGCTTGGAGTCCCCCGAAGCTTTCTTT. The gene calls are TRBV5-3 and TRBJ1-1; D is unresolved. TRBV5-3 is classed as an ORF, of uncertain function. The CDR3 sequence is 12 residues long.

Concerning this clonotype: A much larger clone lies a single base off, so this may be a read error. This chain joins TRBV5-6 and TRBJ1-1; perhaps TRBD1 as D (5 bases). Trimming removed 2 bases at V and 7 bases at J, with 15 bases between. Germline CDR1 reads SGHDT; CDR2 reads YYEEEE. The length of the CDR3 is 14 residues. The CDR3 spells CASSFRQTTLEAFF. The CDR3 region has the DNA TGTGCCAGCAGCTTCCGACAGACAACGCTTGAAGCTTTCTTT.

This clonotype was counted ten times or more. The chain recombines TRBV7-9 with TRBJ2-4; D perhaps matches TRBD1 (5 bases). Germline CDR1 SEHNR, CDR2 FQNEAQ (reference sequence). The CDR3 consists of 17 residues. Trimming cost V 5 bases and J 7 bases, with 24 bases left between them. CDR3 coding DNA: TGTGCCAGCAGCAAAATCCAGACAGTCCTTGAGGACAACATTCAGTACTTC. Translation gives CASSKIQTVLEDNIQYF.

This rearrangement joins TRBV19 to TRBJ2-2; 8 nucleotides align to TRBD2. The germline V gene has CDR1 LNHDA and CDR2 SQIVND (reference sequence). Unmatched junction bases numbered 5, after V lost 2 bases and J lost 6 bases. The length of the CDR3 is 15 residues. CDR3 region: CASSIHLAGSGELFF. The CDR3 region has the DNA TGTGCCAGTAGTATACACCTAGCGGGTTCCGGGGAGCTGTTTTTT.

Comment on this clonotype: Germline is not matched at one junction end, which may reflect a read error. The chain joins TRBV7-7 to TRBJ2-3; 8 bases match TRBD2. This CDR3 contains 16 residues. Germline V gene lookup returns CDR1 SSHAT and CDR2 FNYEAQ (reference sequence). CDR3 sequence: CASSLGRSGGTDTQYF. The CDR3 bases are TGTGCTAGCAGCTTGGGCCGTAGCGGGGGCACAGATACGCAGTATTTT.

This clonotype was detected many times. J is TRBJ1-3 and V is TRBV28, with 10 nucleotides matching TRBD1. The trim removed 6 bases at V and 1 base at J, leaving 15 bases unmatched. The V gene's germline CDR1 is MDHEN and CDR2 SYDVKM. The CDR3 loop spans 19 amino acids. The CDR3: CASSLLNNRDRGSGNTIYF. Written as DNA, the CDR3 is TGTGCCAGCAGCCTACTTAATAACCGGGACAGGGGATCTGGAAACACCATATATTTT.

The J gene is TRBJ2-7, the V gene TRBV5-1, with 7 bases matching TRBD2. The CDR3 extends over 15 amino acids. After removal of 0 bases from V and 3 bases from J, the junction contained 6 bases not matched to a gene. Germline-derived CDR1 and CDR2 are SGHRS and YFSETQ. The CDR3, as DNA: TGCGCCAGCAGCTTGGAGTCCGGGGGGAACTACGAGCAGTACTTC. As protein: CASSLESGGNYEQYF.

The chain carries TRBV21-1 and TRBJ1-1. TRBV21-1 is marked as a pseudogene. The CDR3 spans 12 residues. CDR3 sequence (DNA): TGTGCCAGCAGCAAACATAAGCCTGGGGCTTCCTTT. This sequence encodes CASSKHKPGASF.